A selection of T cell receptor beta chains follows, all from one sample in a study of human T cells and chemical hapten exposure. TCRdb re-called the RACE reads through MiXCR, storing one row per CDR3 protein. Here the sample spans about 190,000 distinct CDR3 sequences, around 25% being singletons. The specimen was whole blood, collected in connection with sensitization to the hapten diphenylcyclopropenone (DPC). The receptors stem from a woman aged 40-49 years with alopecia areata. Some clones in this sample may be carry-over from other donors' samples. CDR3s include the opening cysteine and the closing phenylalanine or tryptophan. D genes are given only for firm matches. A row's size may be missing; if present it is once, few, many or a size class.

j_call | v_call | clone_size | d_call | cdr3_aa | cdr3_nt
TRBJ1-3 | TRBV7-2 | many | NA | CASSRQGSGNTIYF | TGTGCCAGCAGTCGTCAGGGTTCGGGAAACACCATATATTTT
TRBJ2-3 | TRBV7-9 | few | TRBD2 | CASSLALADTDTQYF | TGTGCCAGCAGCTTAGCCCTAGCGGACACAGATACGCAGTATTTT
TRBJ2-5 | TRBV20-1 | NA | NA | CSATRDQETQYF | TGCAGTGCTACTAGGGACCAAGAGACCCAGTACTTC
TRBJ1-3 | TRBV4-3 | NA | NA | CASSQEGRGRTIYF | TGCGCCAGCAGCCAAGAGGGAAGGGGCCGCACCATATATTTT
TRBJ2-4 | TRBV29-1 | NA | NA | CSVRKGVAKNIQYF | TGCAGCGTCAGAAAGGGGGTAGCCAAAAACATTCAGTACTTC
TRBJ2-3 | TRBV28 | few | NA | CASSLLETTDTQYF | TGTGCCAGCAGTTTATTAGAGACCACAGATACGCAGTATTTT
TRBJ1-2 | TRBV12-3/TRBV12-4 | NA | TRBD1 | CASSLWTGANYGYTF | TGTGCCAGCAGCCTCTGGACAGGAGCTAACTATGGCTACACCTTC
TRBJ2-3 | TRBV7-9 | NA | NA | CASSLDGADTQYF | TGTGCCAGCAGCTTAGATGGGGCAGATACGCAGTATTTT
TRBJ2-1 | TRBV5-1 | NA | TRBD2 | CASSLVLAGAEEQFF | TGCGCCAGCAGCTTGGTACTAGCGGGAGCCGAGGAGCAGTTCTTC
TRBJ2-3 | TRBV27 | few | TRBD1 | CASSSLQGSADTQYF | TGTGCCAGCAGTTCCCTACAGGGGTCGGCAGATACGCAGTATTTT
TRBJ2-1 | TRBV11-3 | NA | NA | CASSLGWAGNEQFF | TGTGCCAGCAGCTTGGGGTGGGCCGGCAATGAGCAGTTCTTC
TRBJ2-7 | TRBV27 | NA | NA | CASSLSGLAYQSSYEQYF | TGTGCCAGCAGTTTAAGCGGGCTAGCGTACCAAAGCTCCTACGAGCAGTACTTC
TRBJ2-7 | TRBV11-2 | NA | NA | CASSLLTSGPTEQYF | TGTGCCAGCAGCTTGCTCACCTCCGGGCCCACAGAGCAGTACTTC
TRBJ2-1 | TRBV6-1 | NA | TRBD1 | CASSDSGTGAREQFF | TGTGCCAGCAGTGATTCCGGGACAGGGGCACGGGAGCAGTTCTTC
TRBJ2-2 | TRBV5-5 | NA | TRBD2 | CASSLEIAGAGTGELFF | TGTGCCAGCAGCTTGGAAATAGCGGGAGCGGGGACCGGGGAGCTGTTTTTT
TRBJ2-1 | TRBV7-3 | few | NA | CASSLDPYNEQFF | TGTGCCAGCAGCTTAGACCCCTACAATGAGCAGTTCTTC
TRBJ2-2 | TRBV15 | NA | NA | CATSYSNTGELFF | TGTGCCACCAGCTACTCGAACACCGGGGAGCTGTTTTTT
TRBJ1-1 | TRBV11-2 | few | NA | CASSQGLTVEAFF | TGTGCCAGCAGCCAAGGCCTGACAGTCGAAGCTTTCTTT
TRBJ1-6 | TRBV7-2 | NA | NA | CASSSAPAGFPRSPLHF | TGTGCCAGCAGCTCCGCCCCGGCCGGGTTCCCACGGTCACCCCTCCACTTT
TRBJ2-1 | TRBV20-1 | few | NA | CSARDGFVSNEQFF | TGCAGTGCTAGAGATGGTTTTGTAAGCAATGAGCAGTTCTTC
TRBJ2-7 | TRBV11-1 | NA | NA | CASSRDWAPYYEQYF | TGTGCCAGCAGTCGTGACTGGGCACCCTACTACGAGCAGTACTTC
TRBJ2-1 | TRBV10-3 | NA | NA | CAISAVNEQFF | TGTGCCATCAGCGCTGTGAATGAGCAGTTCTTC
TRBJ2-3 | TRBV21-1 | NA | NA | CASSTPAVGGSTSTDTQYF | TGTGCCAGCAGCACCCCAGCGGTGGGGGGGTCTACTAGCACAGATACACAGTATTTT
TRBJ1-1 | TRBV6-5 | NA | NA | CASRNYDTEAFF | TGTGCCAGCAGAAACTACGACACTGAAGCTTTCTTT
TRBJ2-7 | TRBV20-1 | NA | TRBD2 | CSVRLAGLYEQYF | TGCAGTGTCCGTCTAGCGGGACTCTACGAGCAGTACTTC
TRBJ2-1 | TRBV4-3 | few | NA | CASSQEYRRNNEQFF | TGCGCCAGCAGCCAAGAATACAGGCGCAACAATGAGCAGTTCTTC
TRBJ2-1 | TRBV20-1 | NA | NA | CSARDQAGTYNEQFF | TGCAGTGCTAGAGACCAGGCAGGCACCTACAATGAGCAGTTCTTC
TRBJ2-7 | TRBV29-1 | NA | NA | CSGKGTYEQYF | TGCTCCGGCAAGGGAACCTACGAGCAGTACTTC